Following are 7 T cell receptor beta chains from one sample sequenced in a study of blood T cell repertoires in COVID-19. Here immunoSEQ multiplex PCR was the method, and the copy in TCRdb shows in-frame clones only, minus some. The sample carries around 230,000 clones, roughly 85% recorded once. Specimen: PBMCs or T cells enriched from blood (not recorded which). The receptors were gathered from a woman aged 35 to 49 with acute COVID-19.

V and J are TRBV6-6 and TRBJ1-3, with 9 bases fitting TRBD1. The CDR3 is made up of 14 amino acids. In germline, CDR1 is MNHNY, CDR2 SVGAGI (reference sequence). The J segment lost 8 bases and the V segment lost 6 bases, leaving 8 bases of the junction unmatched. This chain's CDR3 is CASRPQGALDTIYF. CDR3 sequence (DNA): TGTGCCAGCAGACCACAGGGGGCTTTGGACACCATATATTTT.

The J gene is TRBJ2-7, the V gene TRBV7-2; 8 bases align to TRBD1. The trim removed 5 bases at V and 3 bases at J, leaving 12 bases unmatched. This CDR3 comprises 16 residues. The germline V gene has CDR1 SGHTA and CDR2 FQGNSA. The CDR3 is CASSVGGTGAGYEQYF. The CDR3 nucleotides are TGTGCCAGCAGCGTAGGCGGGACAGGAGCTGGCTACGAGCAGTACTTC.

The CDR3 loop reads CASSYNNSPLHF. The CDR3 nucleotides read TGTGCCAGTAGTTATAATAATTCACCCCTCCACTTT. The chain employs TRBV19 and TRBJ1-6; D not certain. The CDR3 is 12 residues long. V lost 5 bases and J lost 5, with 4 bases in between. Germline V gives CDR1 LNHDA, CDR2 SQIVND (reference sequence).

This clone was seen just once. The chain is built from TRBV5-1 and TRBJ2-7; D is possibly TRBD2 (6 bases). Germline V gives CDR1 SGHRS, CDR2 YFSETQ. The V end was cut by 0 bases, the J end by 7 bases, with 17 bases between. The CDR3 runs to 15 residues. CDR3 sequence reads: CASSLGRGRDEEQYV. CDR3 nucleotide sequence: TGCGCCAGCAGCTTGGGGCGGGGTCGGGATGAGGAGCAGTACGTC.

V and J are TRBV11-3 and TRBJ2-3; 7 bases agree with TRBD2. There are 17 residues in the CDR3. The germline gives CDR1 SGHNT, CDR2 YENEEA. J was trimmed by 7 bases and V by 3 bases; bases with no gene match: 16. The chain's CDR3 is CASSLDAGLTTVNTQYF. CDR3 coding DNA: TGTGCCAGCAGCTTGGACGCGGGACTAACCACTGTCAATACGCAGTATTTT.

The chain carries TRBV6-6 and TRBJ2-5, with 10 bases matching TRBD2. The CDR3 contains 14 residues. The germline gives CDR1 MNHNY, CDR2 SVGAGI (reference sequence). V dropped 5 bases and J dropped 2; count of bases not matched to a gene: 2. The CDR3 nucleotides read TGTGCCAGCAGTAAACTAGCGGGGCAAGAGACCCAGTACTTC. It is translated as CASSKLAGQETQYF.

V is TRBV18 and J is TRBJ1-1, with D hard to call. Germline CDR1 reads KGHSH; CDR2 reads LQKENI. This CDR3 has 15 residues. V was trimmed by 3 bases and J by 4 bases, leaving 15 bases between them. DNA for the CDR3: TGTGCCAGCTCACCCGACATCCCCCCGTCCACTGAAGCTTTCTTT. It encodes CASSPDIPPSTEAFF.